This T cell receptor beta chain was profiled in a study of T cells in localized non-small cell lung cancer. A remark on this clone: What it recognizes is unknown.

Trimming pared 0 bases from V and 4 bases from J, leaving 5 bases between. The CDR3 totals 13 residues. Germline CDR1 is LNHNV and CDR2 is YYDKDF (reference sequence). General study findings and limits: In adjacent lung, a median around 52 of the top 100 tumor clones were found.

Libraries were prepared by immunoSEQ multiplex PCR; TCRdb keeps only in-frame clonotypes and omits some of them. Counted here are around 79,000 clones, around 80% occurring once; the ten biggest clones make up 15% to 20%. The sequences come from PBMCs, collected before any cancer treatment. The sequence came from a man between 40 and 75 years old with stage II squamous cell lung carcinoma. The chain has TRBV15 and TRBJ2-3; no clear D gene. CDR3 nucleotide sequence: TGTGCCACCAGCAGAGATCAGCCAGATACGCAGTATTTT. Its protein is CATSRDQPDTQYF.